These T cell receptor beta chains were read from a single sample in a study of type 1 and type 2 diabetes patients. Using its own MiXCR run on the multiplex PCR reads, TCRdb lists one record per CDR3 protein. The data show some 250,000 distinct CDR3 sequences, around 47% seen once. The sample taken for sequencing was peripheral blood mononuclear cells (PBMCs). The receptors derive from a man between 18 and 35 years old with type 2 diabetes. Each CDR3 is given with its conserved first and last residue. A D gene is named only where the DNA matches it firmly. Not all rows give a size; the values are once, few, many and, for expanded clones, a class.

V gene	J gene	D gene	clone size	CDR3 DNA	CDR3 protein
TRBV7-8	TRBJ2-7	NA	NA	TGTGCCAGCAGCTTAGCTTTCCGGGACGTGCGGTACTTC	CASSLAFRDVRYF
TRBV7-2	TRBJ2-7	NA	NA	TGTGCCAGCAGCTTCGGAACTACAGGGATAGACTACGAGCAGTACTTC	CASSFGTTGIDYEQYF
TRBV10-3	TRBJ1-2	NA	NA	TGTGCCATCAGTGTTGAAGGAGGAGATGGCTACACCTTC	CAISVEGGDGYTF
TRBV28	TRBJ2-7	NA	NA	TGTGCCAGCAGTTCGGGGACCCTGGGACTGGAGCAGTACTTC	CASSSGTLGLEQYF
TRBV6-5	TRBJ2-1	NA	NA	TGTGCCAGCAGTTACGAGGCTAAAATGACGCAGTTCTTC	CASSYEAKMTQFF
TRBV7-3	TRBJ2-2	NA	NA	TGTGCCAGCAGCCATGGCCTTGGGTTAGCCGGGGAGCTGTTTTTT	CASSHGLGLAGELFF
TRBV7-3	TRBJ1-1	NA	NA	TGTGCCAGCAGCTTGGCTAAGGGGGGTGGAACTGAAGCTTTCTTT	CASSLAKGGGTEAFF
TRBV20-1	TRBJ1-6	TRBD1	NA	TGCAGTGCTAGAGAACGGGACAGGGGGTGGGGCTCACCCCTCCACTTT	CSARERDRGWGSPLHF
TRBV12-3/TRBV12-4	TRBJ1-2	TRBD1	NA	TGTGCCAGCAGTTTGTCGGGACAGGGGGCGCGAGGCTACACCTTC	CASSLSGQGARGYTF
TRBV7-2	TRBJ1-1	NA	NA	TGTGCCAGCAGCTTAGTTTCGTACGGCTACACTGAAGCTTTCTTT	CASSLVSYGYTEAFF
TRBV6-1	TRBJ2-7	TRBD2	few	TGTGCCAGCAGAGAGGGACTAGCGTTCAGCTCCTACGAGCAGTACTTC	CASREGLAFSSYEQYF
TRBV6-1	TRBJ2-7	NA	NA	TGTGCCAGCAGTGTTGGGGAGGCCAACTACTACGAGCAGTACTTC	CASSVGEANYYEQYF
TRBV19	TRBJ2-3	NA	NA	TGTGCCACCCGGGTCGGGGTCAGCACAGATACGCAGTATTTT	CATRVGVSTDTQYF
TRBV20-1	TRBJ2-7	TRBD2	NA	TGCAGTGCTGCGGTGGGGACTAGCGGGGTGTCAGTCGGTTTTTCACCCTACGAGCAGTACTTC	CSAAVGTSGVSVGFSPYEQYF
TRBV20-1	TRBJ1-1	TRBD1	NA	TGCAGTGCCCTTGGACAGGGCGGGACTGAAGCTTTCTTT	CSALGQGGTEAFF
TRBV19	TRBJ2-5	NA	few	TGTGCCAGTAGGGGGGGTGGGGAGACCCAGTACTTC	CASRGGGETQYF
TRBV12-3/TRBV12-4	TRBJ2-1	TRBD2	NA	TGTGCCAGCAGTGTAGCGGGGGGTAAAAATGAGCAGTTCTTC	CASSVAGGKNEQFF
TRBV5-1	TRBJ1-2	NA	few	TGCGCCAGCAGCTTGGTACAGGGAGGATCCTATGGCTACACCTTC	CASSLVQGGSYGYTF
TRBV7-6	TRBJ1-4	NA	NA	TGTGCCAGCAGCTTAGCACAGGGTGGGAGGGGAACTAATGAAAAACTGTTTTTT	CASSLAQGGRGTNEKLFF
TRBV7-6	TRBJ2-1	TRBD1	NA	TGTGCCAGCAGCTTAGCCGGGACAGGGGACAATGAGCAGTTCTTC	CASSLAGTGDNEQFF
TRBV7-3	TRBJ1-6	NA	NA	TGTGCCAGCAGCTCCACCGATCTAAGGCCGGGGGTTTCACCCCTCCACTTT	CASSSTDLRPGVSPLHF
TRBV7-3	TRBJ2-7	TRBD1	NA	TGTGCCAGCAGCCTCCGGGACAGGCTGAGGGAGGAGTACTTC	CASSLRDRLREEYF
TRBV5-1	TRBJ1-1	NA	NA	TGCGCCAGCAGCTTAGAAGGAGGGGGATGGACTGAAGCTTTCTTT	CASSLEGGGWTEAFF
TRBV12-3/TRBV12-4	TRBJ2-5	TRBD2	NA	TGTGCCAGCAGTCGTGATCTAGCGGGGGCTCAAGAGACCCAGTACTTC	CASSRDLAGAQETQYF
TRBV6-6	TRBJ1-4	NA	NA	TGTGCCAGCAGTCGCGCCTCACCGCGTTTTGGGGAAAAACTGTTTTTT	CASSRASPRFGEKLFF
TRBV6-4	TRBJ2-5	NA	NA	TGTGCCAGCAGTGGGGGGGTCAGGGAGACCCAGTACTTC	CASSGGVRETQYF
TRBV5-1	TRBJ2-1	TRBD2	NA	TGCGCCTGCAGCGTGCGGGAGATCTTTAATGAGCAGTTCTTC	CACSVREIFNEQFF
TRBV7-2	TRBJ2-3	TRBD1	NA	TGTGCCAGTCACCGGGACAGGAGCACAGATACGCAGTATTTT	CASHRDRSTDTQYF
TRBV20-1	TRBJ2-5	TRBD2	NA	TGCAGTGCCAAATTCCGAGCGGGAGGGCAAGAGACCCAGTACTTC	CSAKFRAGGQETQYF
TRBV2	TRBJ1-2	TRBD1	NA	TGTGCCAGCAGTATACAGGGGCCTTATGGCTACACCTTC	CASSIQGPYGYTF
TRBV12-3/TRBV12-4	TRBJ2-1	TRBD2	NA	TGTGCCAGCAGGCCGTCTACTAGCGGGAGTTTCAATGAGCAGTTCTTC	CASRPSTSGSFNEQFF
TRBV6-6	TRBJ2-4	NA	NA	TGTGCCAGCAGTACCCGACAGGACAAAAACATTCAGTACTTC	CASSTRQDKNIQYF
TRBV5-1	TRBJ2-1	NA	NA	TGCGCCAGCACTATGAGGGGACATGCCTACAATGAGCAGTTCTTC	CASTMRGHAYNEQFF
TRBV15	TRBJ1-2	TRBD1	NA	TGTGCCACCAGCAGAGATCTTGCAGGGGGCCGTGGCTACACCTTC	CATSRDLAGGRGYTF
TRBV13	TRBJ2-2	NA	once	TGTGCCAGCAGCACCGTCGGCGGGGAGCTGTTTTTT	CASSTVGGELFF
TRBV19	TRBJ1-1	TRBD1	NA	TGTGCCAGTAGTATAAGCGGACAGGGGGGTACTGAAGCTTTCTTT	CASSISGQGGTEAFF
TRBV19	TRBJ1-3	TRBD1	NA	TGTGCCAGCATGAGAGGGGGCCGAGACCTATATTTT	CASMRGGRDLYF
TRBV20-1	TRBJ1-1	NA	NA	TGCAGTGCTAGGACGACAGGAGGAACTGAAGCTTTCTTT	CSARTTGGTEAFF
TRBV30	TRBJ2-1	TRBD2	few	TGTGCCTGGAGGACTAGCGGGAGAGGGAATGAGCAGTTCTTC	CAWRTSGRGNEQFF
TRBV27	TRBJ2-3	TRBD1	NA	TGTGCCAGCAGTTTAGACAGGGGATGGGGTACGCAGTATTTT	CASSLDRGWGTQYF
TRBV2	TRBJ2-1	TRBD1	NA	TGTGCCAGCAGTGAAGACAGGGGGCAGTCTGGGGAGCAGTTCTTC	CASSEDRGQSGEQFF
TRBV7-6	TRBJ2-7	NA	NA	TGTGCCAGCAGTTCCGGGACTCCACTGCAACTAGGGGCCTACGAGCAGTACTTC	CASSSGTPLQLGAYEQYF
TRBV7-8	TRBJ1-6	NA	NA	TGTGCCAGCAGCCCAACAGGGATCAATTCACCCCTCCACTTT	CASSPTGINSPLHF
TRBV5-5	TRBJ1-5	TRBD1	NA	TGTGCCAGCAGCTTCAGGGACAGCCTGTATAGCAATCAGCCCCAGCATTTT	CASSFRDSLYSNQPQHF
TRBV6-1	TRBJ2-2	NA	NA	TGTGCCAGCAGTGAAGCGACGGGCTTCGGCGGGGAGCTGTTTTTC	CASSEATGFGGELFF
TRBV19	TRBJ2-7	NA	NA	TGTGCCAGTACCGACGGGCCAAGCTACGAGCAGTACTTC	CASTDGPSYEQYF
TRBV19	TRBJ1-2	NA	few	TGTGCCAGTAAAGAACAGGACTCCACTAACTATGGCTACACCTTC	CASKEQDSTNYGYTF
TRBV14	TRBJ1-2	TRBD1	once	TGTGCCAGCAGCGTAGACAGGGCGATCTATGGCTACACCTTC	CASSVDRAIYGYTF
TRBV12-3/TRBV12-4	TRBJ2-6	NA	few	TGTGCCAGCACTTTCGTCCCGGGTCCGACCTACTCTGGGGCCAACGTCCTGACTTTC	CASTFVPGPTYSGANVLTF
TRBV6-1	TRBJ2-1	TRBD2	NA	TGTGCCAGCAGCTTACGGAGCGGGAGGGCCCAGAATGAGCAGTTCTTC	CASSLRSGRAQNEQFF
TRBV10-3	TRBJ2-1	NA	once	TGTGCCATCAGTGAGCTCATGGACCTCAATGAGCAGTTCTTC	CAISELMDLNEQFF
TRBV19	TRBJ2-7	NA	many	TGTGCCAGTAGCCCGACAGTTTACTACGAGCAGTACTTC	CASSPTVYYEQYF
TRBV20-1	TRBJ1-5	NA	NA	TGCAGTGCTAGAGCCTTAAAGGGGGGCGTTTATCAGCCCCAGCATTTT	CSARALKGGVYQPQHF
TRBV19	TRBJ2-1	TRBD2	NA	TGTGCCAGTAGTCCCCGAGGTAGCGGGGGCTTCAGAGAGCAGTTCTTC	CASSPRGSGGFREQFF
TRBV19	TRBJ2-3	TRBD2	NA	TGTGCCAGTAGTATGGCCCGACCCGGGAGGGGAAGCACAGATACGCAGTATTTT	CASSMARPGRGSTDTQYF